Sequencing of this T cell receptor (beta chain) was carried out in a study of shared clonotypes between healthy human individuals. Clones were sequenced by immunoSEQ multiplex PCR, and TCRdb holds only the in-frame ones, with some missing. This sample has 190,000 or so clones; approximately 61% occur once, and the top ten carry under 11%. This clone is a singleton in its sample. The CDR3 spans 13 residues. Germline V gives CDR1 SNHLY, CDR2 FYNNEI. J gave up 8 bases and V 5 bases, and 7 bases lay outside the gene matches. Sequenced sample: memory CD4+ T cells sorted from blood. Documented subset: CD45RA-negative fraction. The rearrangement uses TRBV2 and TRBJ1-2, with 8 bases aligning to TRBD1. The sequence derives from a man aged 25 to 45 in good health. DNA for the CDR3: TGTGCCAGCAGTTTGACAGGGGCTGGAGGCTACACCTTC. It is translated as CASSLTGAGGYTF.